Listed below are T cell receptor beta chains from one sample, sequenced in a study of T-cell reconstitution after alpha-beta-depleted transplantation in children. TCRdb re-called the PCR reads through MiXCR, storing one row per CDR3 protein. The profile shows 200,000 to 250,000 distinct CDR3 sequences, 8.2% of them singletons. The input for sequencing was PBMCs, mostly from graft donor cells, taken 180 days after TCRalphabeta/CD19-depleted stem cell transplant. The receptors shown here come from a male patient younger than 18 who had a stem cell transplant for acute lymphoblastic leukemia, so the T cells may come from the graft donor. The CDR3 runs from the conserved cysteine through the conserved F or W. Fields, in order: clone size, V gene, J gene, D gene, CDR3 protein, CDR3 DNA. A D gene is named only where the DNA matches it firmly. Clone size is not always given. Where it is, it says once, few, many or a class for expanded clones.

abundance: few
v_gene: TRBV7-9
j_gene: TRBJ2-7
d_gene: TRBD2
CDR3aa: CASSFGGGGGTDREQYF
CDR3nt: TGTGCCAGCAGCTTCGGCGGGGGGGGAGGGACGGACCGGGAGCAGTACTTC

abundance: many
v_gene: TRBV28
j_gene: TRBJ2-4
d_gene: NA
CDR3aa: CASSLGLNPQYF
CDR3nt: TGTGCCAGCAGCCTGGGACTCAACCCCCAGTACTTC

abundance: many
v_gene: TRBV5-1
j_gene: TRBJ2-7
d_gene: NA
CDR3aa: CASSLDAGLSYEQYF
CDR3nt: TGCGCCAGCAGCCTGGACGCAGGATTATCCTACGAGCAGTACTTC

abundance: many
v_gene: TRBV6-4
j_gene: TRBJ2-2
d_gene: NA
CDR3aa: CASKGRDTGELFF
CDR3nt: TGTGCCAGCAAGGGACGTGACACCGGGGAGCTGTTTTTT

abundance: few
v_gene: TRBV20-1
j_gene: TRBJ1-2
d_gene: NA
CDR3aa: CSARDGPVYGYTF
CDR3nt: TGCAGTGCTAGAGATGGGCCAGTCTATGGCTACACCTTC

abundance: many
v_gene: TRBV29-1
j_gene: TRBJ1-2
d_gene: NA
CDR3aa: CSVDVGFGYTF
CDR3nt: TGCAGCGTTGATGTGGGCTTTGGCTACACCTTC

abundance: many
v_gene: TRBV24-1
j_gene: TRBJ2-2
d_gene: NA
CDR3aa: CATSDPGTLFTGELFF
CDR3nt: TGTGCCACCAGTGATCCCGGGACACTCTTCACCGGGGAGCTGTTTTTT

abundance: many
v_gene: TRBV7-8
j_gene: TRBJ1-1
d_gene: NA
CDR3aa: CASSLIRGGGTEAFF
CDR3nt: TGTGCCAGCAGCTTAATAAGGGGTGGGGGCACTGAAGCTTTCTTT

abundance: many
v_gene: TRBV5-1
j_gene: TRBJ2-5
d_gene: NA
CDR3aa: CASSQRGDQETQYF
CDR3nt: TGCGCCAGCAGCCAAAGGGGGGATCAAGAGACCCAGTACTTC

abundance: many
v_gene: TRBV27
j_gene: TRBJ2-7
d_gene: TRBD2
CDR3aa: CASSFFAGGPYEQYF
CDR3nt: TGTGCCAGCAGTTTTTTCGCGGGGGGTCCCTACGAGCAGTACTTC

abundance: many
v_gene: TRBV29-1
j_gene: TRBJ1-6
d_gene: NA
CDR3aa: CSVITTAGSPLHF
CDR3nt: TGCAGCGTCATCACTACGGCAGGTTCACCCCTCCACTTT

abundance: many
v_gene: TRBV2
j_gene: TRBJ2-5
d_gene: TRBD2
CDR3aa: CASRPGLAGGQETQYF
CDR3nt: TGTGCCAGCAGGCCGGGACTAGCGGGAGGACAAGAGACCCAGTACTTC

abundance: many
v_gene: TRBV7-9
j_gene: TRBJ2-7
d_gene: NA
CDR3aa: CASSLVVGWASYEQYF
CDR3nt: TGTGCCAGCAGCTTAGTTGTGGGATGGGCCTCCTACGAGCAGTACTTC

abundance: NA
v_gene: TRBV19
j_gene: TRBJ2-3
d_gene: NA
CDR3aa: CASSIDRFTDTQYF
CDR3nt: TGTGCCAGTAGTATAGACAGGTTCACAGATACGCAGTATTTT

abundance: many
v_gene: TRBV4-2
j_gene: TRBJ2-7
d_gene: NA
CDR3aa: CASSQALPGYEQYF
CDR3nt: TGTGCCAGCAGCCAAGCTTTACCCGGCTACGAGCAGTACTTC

abundance: many
v_gene: TRBV12-3/TRBV12-4
j_gene: TRBJ1-1
d_gene: NA
CDR3aa: CASSLKRGSDTEAFF
CDR3nt: TGTGCCAGCAGTTTAAAGAGGGGTTCGGACACTGAAGCTTTCTTT

abundance: many
v_gene: TRBV2
j_gene: TRBJ2-7
d_gene: NA
CDR3aa: CASKVGISYEQYF
CDR3nt: TGTGCCAGCAAGGTGGGGATCTCCTACGAGCAGTACTTC

abundance: many
v_gene: TRBV4-3
j_gene: TRBJ2-7
d_gene: NA
CDR3aa: CASSHRDMGSYEQYF
CDR3nt: TGCGCCAGCAGCCACAGGGACATGGGCTCCTACGAGCAGTACTTC

abundance: NA
v_gene: TRBV5-4
j_gene: TRBJ2-4
d_gene: NA
CDR3aa: CASSLGGTLENIQYF
CDR3nt: TGTGCCAGCAGCTTGGGCGGGACACTTGAAAACATTCAGTACTTC

abundance: many
v_gene: TRBV18
j_gene: TRBJ2-6
d_gene: NA
CDR3aa: CASSPNSGANVLTF
CDR3nt: TGTGCCAGCTCACCAAACTCTGGGGCCAACGTCCTGACTTTC

abundance: many
v_gene: TRBV12-3/TRBV12-4
j_gene: TRBJ1-5
d_gene: NA
CDR3aa: CASSFGGKSGQPQHF
CDR3nt: TGTGCCAGCAGTTTTGGGGGGAAGAGCGGGCAGCCCCAGCATTTT

abundance: many
v_gene: TRBV4-3
j_gene: TRBJ2-1
d_gene: TRBD1
CDR3aa: CASSPGTGVPNEQFF
CDR3nt: TGCGCCAGCAGCCCCGGGACAGGGGTTCCCAATGAGCAGTTCTTC

abundance: many
v_gene: TRBV18
j_gene: TRBJ1-1
d_gene: NA
CDR3aa: CASSPDSMNTEAFF
CDR3nt: TGTGCCAGCTCACCGGACAGCATGAACACTGAAGCTTTCTTT

abundance: many
v_gene: TRBV10-2
j_gene: TRBJ1-1
d_gene: NA
CDR3aa: CATASLGGNTEAFF
CDR3nt: TGCGCCACCGCTTCACTCGGGGGCAACACTGAAGCTTTCTTT

abundance: many
v_gene: TRBV29-1
j_gene: TRBJ1-5
d_gene: NA
CDR3aa: CSVGEGNQPQHF
CDR3nt: TGCAGCGTTGGGGAGGGGAATCAGCCCCAGCATTTT

abundance: NA
v_gene: TRBV5-6
j_gene: TRBJ1-3
d_gene: NA
CDR3aa: CASSPDSGNTIYF
CDR3nt: TGTGCCAGCAGCCCGGACTCTGGAAACACCATATATTTT

abundance: many
v_gene: TRBV6-6
j_gene: TRBJ2-1
d_gene: NA
CDR3aa: CASRANLPQQFF
CDR3nt: TGTGCCAGCAGAGCTAATCTCCCGCAGCAGTTCTTC

abundance: many
v_gene: TRBV29-1
j_gene: TRBJ1-2
d_gene: NA
CDR3aa: CSVETDNYGYTF
CDR3nt: TGCAGCGTTGAGACGGATAACTATGGCTACACCTTC

abundance: many
v_gene: TRBV29-1
j_gene: TRBJ2-1
d_gene: TRBD2
CDR3aa: CSVQLAGGSNEQFF
CDR3nt: TGCAGCGTTCAACTAGCGGGGGGGAGCAATGAGCAGTTCTTC

abundance: many
v_gene: TRBV4-3
j_gene: TRBJ2-4
d_gene: NA
CDR3aa: CASSQEGGGAKNIQYF
CDR3nt: TGCGCCAGCAGCCAAGAAGGAGGGGGTGCCAAAAACATTCAGTACTTC

abundance: few
v_gene: TRBV18
j_gene: TRBJ2-7
d_gene: TRBD2
CDR3aa: CASSHRTSVSYEQYF
CDR3nt: TGTGCCAGCTCACATCGGACTAGCGTATCCTACGAGCAGTACTTC

abundance: many
v_gene: TRBV24-1
j_gene: TRBJ2-3
d_gene: TRBD1
CDR3aa: CATSAPRQGDTQYF
CDR3nt: TGTGCCACCAGTGCGCCCCGACAGGGAGATACGCAGTATTTT

abundance: many
v_gene: TRBV20-1
j_gene: TRBJ2-7
d_gene: NA
CDR3aa: CSAQPTRAFTYEQYF
CDR3nt: TGCAGTGCTCAACCTACAAGGGCCTTCACCTACGAGCAGTACTTC

abundance: many
v_gene: TRBV15
j_gene: TRBJ1-5
d_gene: NA
CDR3aa: CATSRNHGDQPQHF
CDR3nt: TGTGCCACCAGTCGAAACCACGGGGACCAGCCCCAGCATTTT

abundance: many
v_gene: TRBV5-1
j_gene: TRBJ2-1
d_gene: NA
CDR3aa: CASSLATTSDEQFF
CDR3nt: TGCGCCAGCAGCTTGGCTACTACCTCAGATGAGCAGTTCTTC

abundance: many
v_gene: TRBV7-9
j_gene: TRBJ1-6
d_gene: TRBD1
CDR3aa: CASSWDRQNSPLHF
CDR3nt: TGTGCCAGCAGCTGGGACAGGCAGAATTCACCCCTCCACTTT

abundance: many
v_gene: TRBV6-2/TRBV6-3
j_gene: TRBJ1-1
d_gene: NA
CDR3aa: CASTVTGTSNTEAFF
CDR3nt: TGTGCCAGCACTGTTACCGGGACATCGAACACTGAAGCTTTCTTT

abundance: many
v_gene: TRBV20-1
j_gene: TRBJ1-5
d_gene: NA
CDR3aa: CSARAQINQPQHF
CDR3nt: TGCAGTGCTAGAGCACAGATCAATCAGCCCCAGCATTTT

abundance: many
v_gene: TRBV7-3
j_gene: TRBJ2-4
d_gene: TRBD1
CDR3aa: CASSLTAPDRALAKNIQYF
CDR3nt: TGTGCCAGCAGCTTAACGGCGCCGGACAGGGCCCTAGCCAAAAACATTCAGTACTTC

abundance: many
v_gene: TRBV20-1
j_gene: TRBJ1-1
d_gene: NA
CDR3aa: CSARGVRTEAFF
CDR3nt: TGCAGTGCTAGAGGGGTGAGAACTGAAGCTTTCTTT

abundance: few
v_gene: TRBV4-3
j_gene: TRBJ2-7
d_gene: TRBD2
CDR3aa: CASSPRLATITYEQYF
CDR3nt: TGCGCCAGCAGCCCCAGACTAGCGACGATCACCTACGAGCAGTACTTC

abundance: many
v_gene: TRBV7-6
j_gene: TRBJ2-1
d_gene: NA
CDR3aa: CASSFGGAYNEQFF
CDR3nt: TGTGCCAGCAGCTTCGGCGGGGCCTACAATGAGCAGTTCTTC

abundance: many
v_gene: TRBV25-1
j_gene: TRBJ2-3
d_gene: NA
CDR3aa: CASSLRGGTDTQYF
CDR3nt: TGTGCCAGCAGTCTTCGCGGGGGCACAGATACGCAGTATTTT